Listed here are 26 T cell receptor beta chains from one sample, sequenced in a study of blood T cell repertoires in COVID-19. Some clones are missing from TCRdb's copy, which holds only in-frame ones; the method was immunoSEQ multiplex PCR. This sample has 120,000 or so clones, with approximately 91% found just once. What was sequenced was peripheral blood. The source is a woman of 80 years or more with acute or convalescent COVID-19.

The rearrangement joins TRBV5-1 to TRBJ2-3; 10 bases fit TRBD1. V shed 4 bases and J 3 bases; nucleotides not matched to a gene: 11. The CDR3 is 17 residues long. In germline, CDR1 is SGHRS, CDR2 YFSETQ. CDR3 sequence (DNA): TGCGCCAGCAGCCCGACGACAGGGGGCCTTTTGACAGATACGCAGTATTTT. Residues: CASSPTTGGLLTDTQYF.

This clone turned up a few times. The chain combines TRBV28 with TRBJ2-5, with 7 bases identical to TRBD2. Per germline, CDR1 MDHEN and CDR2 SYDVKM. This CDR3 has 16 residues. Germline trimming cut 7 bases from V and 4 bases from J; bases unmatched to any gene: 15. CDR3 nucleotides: TGTGCCAGCAAATCCGGGGGGAGGGCCAAGGGAGAGACCCAGTACTTC. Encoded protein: CASKSGGRAKGETQYF.

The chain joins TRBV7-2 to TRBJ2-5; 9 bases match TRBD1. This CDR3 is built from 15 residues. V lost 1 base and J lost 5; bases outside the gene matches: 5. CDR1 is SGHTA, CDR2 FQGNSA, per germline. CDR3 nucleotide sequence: TGTGCCAGCAGCTTAGGTGGGACAGGGAGGGAGACCCAGTACTTC. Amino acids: CASSLGGTGRETQYF.

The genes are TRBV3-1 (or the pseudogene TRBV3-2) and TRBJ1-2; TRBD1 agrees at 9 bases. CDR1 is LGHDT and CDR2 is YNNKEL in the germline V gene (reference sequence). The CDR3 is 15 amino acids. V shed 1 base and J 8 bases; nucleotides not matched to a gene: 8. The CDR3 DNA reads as TGTGCCAGCAGCCAAGGCCCACAGGGGGCACAAGGCTACACCTTC. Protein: CASSQGPQGAQGYTF.

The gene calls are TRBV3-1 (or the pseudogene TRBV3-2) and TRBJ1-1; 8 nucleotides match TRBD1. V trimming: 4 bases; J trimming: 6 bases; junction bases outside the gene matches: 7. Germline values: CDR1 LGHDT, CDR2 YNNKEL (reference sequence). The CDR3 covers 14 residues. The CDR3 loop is CASSRSGGDPEAFF. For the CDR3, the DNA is TGTGCCAGCAGCCGTTCAGGGGGCGACCCTGAAGCTTTCTTT.

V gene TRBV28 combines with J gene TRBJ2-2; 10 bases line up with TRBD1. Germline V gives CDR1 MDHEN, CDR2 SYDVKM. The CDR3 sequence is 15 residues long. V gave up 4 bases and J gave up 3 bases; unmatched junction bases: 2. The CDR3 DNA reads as TGTGCCAGCAGTTCCGGACAGGGGGACACCGGGGAGCTGTTTTTT. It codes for CASSSGQGDTGELFF.

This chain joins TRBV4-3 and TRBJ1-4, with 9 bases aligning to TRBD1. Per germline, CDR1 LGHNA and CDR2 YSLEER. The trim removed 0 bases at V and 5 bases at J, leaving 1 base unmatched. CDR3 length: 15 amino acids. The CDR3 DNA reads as TGCGCCAGCAGCCAAGAAGGGACAGGGAATGAAAAACTGTTTTTT. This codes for CASSQEGTGNEKLFF.

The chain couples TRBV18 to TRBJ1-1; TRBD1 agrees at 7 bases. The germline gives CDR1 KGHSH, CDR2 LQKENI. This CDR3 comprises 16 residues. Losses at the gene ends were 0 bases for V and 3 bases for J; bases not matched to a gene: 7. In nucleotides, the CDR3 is TGTGCCAGCTCACCACCCCGACAGGGTGGGGACACTGAAGCTTTCTTT. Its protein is CASSPPRQGGDTEAFF. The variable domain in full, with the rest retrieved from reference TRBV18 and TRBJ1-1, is NAGVMQNPRHLVRRRGQEARLRCSPMKGHSHVYWYRQLPEEGLKFMVYLQKENIIDESGMPKERFSAEFPKEGPSILRIQQVVRGDSAAYFCASSPPRQGGDTEAFFGQGTRLTVV.

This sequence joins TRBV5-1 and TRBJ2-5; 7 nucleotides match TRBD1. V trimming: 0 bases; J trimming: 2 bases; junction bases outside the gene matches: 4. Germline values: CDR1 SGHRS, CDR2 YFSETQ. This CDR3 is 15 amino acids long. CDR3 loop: CASSLADRRQETQYF. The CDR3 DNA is TGCGCCAGCAGCTTGGCGGACAGGCGGCAAGAGACCCAGTACTTC.

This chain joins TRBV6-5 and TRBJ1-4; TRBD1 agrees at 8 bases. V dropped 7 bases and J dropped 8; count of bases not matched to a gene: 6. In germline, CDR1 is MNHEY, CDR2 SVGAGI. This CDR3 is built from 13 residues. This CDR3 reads CASKTGALEKLFF. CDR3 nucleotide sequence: TGTGCCAGCAAGACAGGGGCCCTAGAAAAACTGTTTTTT.

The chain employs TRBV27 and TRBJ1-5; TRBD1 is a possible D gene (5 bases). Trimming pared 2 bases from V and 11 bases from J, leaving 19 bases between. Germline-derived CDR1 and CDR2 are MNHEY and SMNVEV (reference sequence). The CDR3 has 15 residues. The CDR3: CASSLTPQALVAQHF. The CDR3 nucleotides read TGTGCCAGCAGTTTAACTCCACAGGCCTTAGTGGCCCAGCATTTT.

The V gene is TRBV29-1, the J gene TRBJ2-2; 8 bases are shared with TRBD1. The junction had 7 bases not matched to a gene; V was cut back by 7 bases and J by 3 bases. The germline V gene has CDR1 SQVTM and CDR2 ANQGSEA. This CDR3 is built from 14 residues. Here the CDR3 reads CSARVQGDTGELFF. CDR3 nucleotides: TGCAGCGCCCGAGTACAGGGGGACACCGGGGAGCTGTTTTTT.

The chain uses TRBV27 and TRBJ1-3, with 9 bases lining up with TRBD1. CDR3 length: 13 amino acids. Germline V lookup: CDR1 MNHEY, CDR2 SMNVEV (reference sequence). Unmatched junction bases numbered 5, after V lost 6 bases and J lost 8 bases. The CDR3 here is CASSRDRDHTIYF. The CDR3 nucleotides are TGTGCCAGCAGCCGGGACAGGGATCACACCATATATTTT.

DNA of the CDR3: TGTGCCAGCAGCCCGCGGACAGGTATTTCCAACACCGGGGAGCTGTTTTTT. Translating it yields CASSPRTGISNTGELFF. The gene calls are TRBV3-1 (or the pseudogene TRBV3-2) and TRBJ2-2; 7 bases align to TRBD1. The CDR3 is 17 amino acids. V lost 4 bases, J lost 2 bases, and 10 bases stayed unmatched. Germline-derived CDR1 and CDR2 are LGHDT and YNNKEL (reference sequence).

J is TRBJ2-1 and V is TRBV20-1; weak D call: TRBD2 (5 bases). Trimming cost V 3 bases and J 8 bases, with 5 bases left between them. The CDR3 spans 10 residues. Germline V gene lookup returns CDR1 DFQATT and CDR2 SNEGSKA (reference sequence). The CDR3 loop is CSAREDEQFF. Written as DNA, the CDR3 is TGCAGTGCTAGGGAGGATGAGCAGTTCTTC.

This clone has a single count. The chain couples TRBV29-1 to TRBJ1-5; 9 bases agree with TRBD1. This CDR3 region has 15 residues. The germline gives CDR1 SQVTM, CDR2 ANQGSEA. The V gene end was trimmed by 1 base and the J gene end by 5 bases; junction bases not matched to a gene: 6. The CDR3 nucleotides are TGCAGCGTTGAAGCCCGGACAGGGGTTGATCAGCCCCAGCATTTT. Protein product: CSVEARTGVDQPQHF.

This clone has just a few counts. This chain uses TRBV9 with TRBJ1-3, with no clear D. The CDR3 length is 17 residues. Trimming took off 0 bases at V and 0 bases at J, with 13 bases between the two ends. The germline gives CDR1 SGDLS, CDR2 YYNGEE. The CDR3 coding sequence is TGTGCCAGCAGCGTAGAGGATGGGCCGGTCTCTGGAAACACCATATATTTT. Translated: CASSVEDGPVSGNTIYF.

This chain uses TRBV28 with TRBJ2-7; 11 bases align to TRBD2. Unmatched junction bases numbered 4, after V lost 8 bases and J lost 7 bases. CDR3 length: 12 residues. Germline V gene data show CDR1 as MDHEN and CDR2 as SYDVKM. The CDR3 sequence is CASGTSGQEQYF. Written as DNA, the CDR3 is TGTGCCAGCGGGACTAGCGGTCAGGAGCAGTACTTC.

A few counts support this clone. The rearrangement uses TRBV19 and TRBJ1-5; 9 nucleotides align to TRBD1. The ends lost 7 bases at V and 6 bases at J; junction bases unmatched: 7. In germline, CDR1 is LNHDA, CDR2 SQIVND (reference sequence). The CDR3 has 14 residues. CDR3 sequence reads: CASTPGTGPQPQHF. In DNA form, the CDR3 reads TGTGCCAGTACCCCCGGGACAGGGCCTCAGCCCCAGCATTTT.

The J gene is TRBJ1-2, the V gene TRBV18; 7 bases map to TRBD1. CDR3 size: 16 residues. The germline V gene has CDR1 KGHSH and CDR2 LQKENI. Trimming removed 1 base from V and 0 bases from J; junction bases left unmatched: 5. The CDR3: CASSPQGAATNYGYTF. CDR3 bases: TGTGCCAGCTCACCACAGGGGGCCGCGACTAACTATGGCTACACCTTC.

For the CDR3, the DNA is TGTGCCAGCAGTTTAGAGGCACCCTCTGGGGCCAACGTCCTGACTTTC. Residues: CASSLEAPSGANVLTF. The rearrangement joins TRBV27 to TRBJ2-6; D uncertain. CDR1 MNHEY and CDR2 SMNVEV come from the germline V gene (reference sequence). The CDR3 runs to 16 residues. V dropped 2 bases and J dropped 0 bases, with 8 bases sitting between them.

The CDR3 nucleotides read TGTGCCAGCAGTTACTCCGGGACTAGCGGGGGGGCCGCCAAAAACATTCAGTACTTC. Its protein is CASSYSGTSGGAAKNIQYF. The chain employs TRBV6-2 or TRBV6-3 and TRBJ2-4; TRBD2 matches 16 bases. Germline trimming cut 0 bases from V and 1 base from J; bases unmatched to any gene: 3. The germline gives CDR1 MNHEY, CDR2 SVGEGT. The CDR3 has 19 residues.

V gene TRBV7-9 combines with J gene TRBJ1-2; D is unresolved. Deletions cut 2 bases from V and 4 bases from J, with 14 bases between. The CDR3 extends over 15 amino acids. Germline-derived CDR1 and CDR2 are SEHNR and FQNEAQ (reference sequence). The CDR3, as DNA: TGTGCCAGCAGCTTATCTCTAATCCCAATCTATGGCTACACCTTC. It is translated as CASSLSLIPIYGYTF.

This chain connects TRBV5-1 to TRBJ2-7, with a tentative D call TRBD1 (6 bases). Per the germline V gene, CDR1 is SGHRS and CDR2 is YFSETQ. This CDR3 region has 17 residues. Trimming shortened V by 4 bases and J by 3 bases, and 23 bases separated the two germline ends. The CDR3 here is CASSIALSGHNFYEQYF. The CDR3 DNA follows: TGCGCCAGCAGCATTGCCCTATCGGGACATAACTTCTACGAGCAGTACTTC.

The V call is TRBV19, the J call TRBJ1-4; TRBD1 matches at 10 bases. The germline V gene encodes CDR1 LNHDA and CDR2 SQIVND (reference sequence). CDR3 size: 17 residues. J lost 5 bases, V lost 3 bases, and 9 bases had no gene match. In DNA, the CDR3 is TGTGCCAGTAGTATGCGACAGGGGGCTTCGGGGAATGAAAAACTGTTTTTT. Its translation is CASSMRQGASGNEKLFF.

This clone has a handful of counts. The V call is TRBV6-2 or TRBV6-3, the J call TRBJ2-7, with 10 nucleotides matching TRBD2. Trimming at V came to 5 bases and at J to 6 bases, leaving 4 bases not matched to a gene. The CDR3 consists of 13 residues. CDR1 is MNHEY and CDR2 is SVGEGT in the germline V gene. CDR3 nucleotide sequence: TGTGCCAGCAGTCTGCGACTAGCGGGCGAGCAGTACTTC. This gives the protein CASSLRLAGEQYF.